Listed below are T cell receptor beta chains from one sample, sequenced in a study of blood T cell repertoires in COVID-19. This table comes from immunoSEQ multiplex PCR, and its TCRdb copy is limited to in-frame clones, with some not included. The sample lists some 90,000 clones; roughly 87% were seen once. Material: peripheral blood. These receptor sequences come from a man in his fifties with acute or convalescent COVID-19. Each CDR3 is given without its conserved first and last residue. The order of the fields is J gene, V gene, CDR3 protein.

TRBJ2-5,TRBV6-5,ASSYGTSGVETQY
TRBJ1-1,TRBV28,ASRADGTNTEAF
TRBJ1-5,TRBV6-6,ASSYAGTGPAAQH
TRBJ2-1,TRBV11-2,ASSHPLQGDYNEQF
TRBJ1-6,TRBV7-2,ASSQGAPLH
TRBJ2-5,TRBV10-3,AISTTGTGETQY
TRBJ2-5,TRBV7-2,ASSSRGQGQETQY
TRBJ1-2,TRBV5-1,ASSPGTGLSSDYGYT
TRBJ1-5,TRBV28,ASSARGEAQPQH
TRBJ2-3,TRBV30,AWNREKDTQY
TRBJ1-6,TRBV6-6,ASSTKTVSYNSPLH
TRBJ2-1,TRBV28,ASRAAVSLNEQF
TRBJ2-2,TRBV11-2,ASSLRGAFGELF
TRBJ1-1,TRBV12-5,ASGFDGTGNTEAF
TRBJ2-7,TRBV28,ASRAGTGGNEQY
TRBJ1-2,TRBV7-2,ASSLAHSLNYGYT
TRBJ1-1,TRBV11-2,ASSPVGTGRTEAF
TRBJ1-1,TRBV6-6,ASSYSLRGMNTEAF
TRBJ2-3,TRBV29-1,SVDGTGAYTDTQY
TRBJ2-2,TRBV5-1,ASSLGGTANTGELF
TRBJ1-2,TRBV5-4,ASSKGQGFGYGYT
TRBJ2-7,TRBV27,ASSALDRFSYEQY
TRBJ1-6,TRBV10-1,ASSGNSQSPLH
TRBJ2-1,TRBV9,ASSVGSLNEQF
TRBJ2-5,TRBV19,ASSNLRGETQY
TRBJ2-3,TRBV4-1,ASSQLTDTQY
TRBJ1-1,TRBV18,ASSPGGGIGTEAF
TRBJ2-6,TRBV11-2,ASIPGGSGANVLT
TRBJ2-3,TRBV2,ASKTGGSTDTQY
TRBJ1-4,TRBV10-2,ASSETQGAREKLF
TRBJ1-5,TRBV15,ATSRDQNQPQH
TRBJ1-5,TRBV30,AWTTDRGQPQH
TRBJ1-6,TRBV18,ASSQGNSPLH
TRBJ1-2,TRBV5-8,ASSFAGNYGYT
TRBJ2-3,TRBV11-3,ASSPPLDSDTQY
TRBJ1-2,TRBV6-5,ASSLRGEYGYT
TRBJ1-2,TRBV24-1,ATSDSRQPDIYGYT
TRBJ1-4,TRBV12-3/TRBV12-4,ASSLSSSQKLF
TRBJ1-3,TRBV24-1,ATRPIPGYSYGNTIY
TRBJ2-3,TRBV24-1,ATSVGAGGTDTQY
TRBJ1-1,TRBV6-6,ASSYSGGPNEGAF
TRBJ2-2,TRBV7-2,ASRGGRNTGELF
TRBJ1-4,TRBV6-2/TRBV6-3,ASSAGGAANEKLF
TRBJ2-2,TRBV7-8,ASSINRGRTGELF
TRBJ1-6,TRBV6-6,ASNRDYNSPLH
TRBJ1-4,TRBV5-1,ASSFGGMNEKLF
TRBJ1-1,TRBV18,ASSSDRKNTEAF